This is a list of T cell receptor beta chains from one sample in a study of cytomegalovirus exposure and HLA in healthy donors. The repertoire was sequenced with immunoSEQ multiplex PCR; TCRdb's copy has only in-frame clones and lacks some. The sample lists roughly 200,000 clones, roughly 79% occurring once. What was sequenced was PBMCs. These TCRs come from a man under 40 in good health and CMV-seronegative. Each CDR3 is given with its conserved first and last residue. D genes are given only for firm matches. Not every row has a clone size; where given, it reads once, few, many or a size class.

clone_size j_call d_call v_call cdr3_aa cdr3_nt
NA TRBJ1-2 TRBD1 TRBV5-1 CASSTNVTGGDDYGYTF TGCGCCAGCAGCACTAACGTTACAGGGGGCGATGACTATGGCTACACCTTC
NA TRBJ2-1 TRBD2 TRBV7-9 CASSSRASGSNEQFF TGTGCCAGCAGCTCCCGGGCTAGCGGGAGCAATGAGCAGTTCTTC
NA TRBJ1-1 NA TRBV30 CAWSVFTGNTEAFF TGTGCCTGGAGTGTCTTTACGGGGAACACTGAAGCTTTCTTT
NA TRBJ2-7 TRBD1 TRBV5-1 CASSGDRAGEQYF TGCGCCAGCAGCGGCGACAGGGCAGGGGAGCAGTACTTC
few TRBJ1-1 TRBD1 TRBV6-6 CASSYSTGTLNTEAFF TGTGCCAGCAGTTACTCGACAGGGACTCTGAACACTGAAGCTTTCTTT
NA TRBJ1-1 NA TRBV7-7 CASSRLGVGTQNTEAFF TGTGCTAGCAGCCGATTGGGGGTCGGGACACAAAACACTGAAGCTTTCTTT
NA TRBJ2-7 NA TRBV5-1 CASSLATQYEQYF TGCGCCAGCAGCTTGGCAACACAATACGAGCAGTACTTC
NA TRBJ2-7 TRBD1 TRBV5-4 CASSYRQGQANERYF TGTGCCAGCAGCTATCGACAGGGGCAGGCCAACGAGCGGTACTTC
NA TRBJ2-7 TRBD2 TRBV30 CAWNSLGTSGLYEQYF TGTGCCTGGAATAGTTTAGGGACTAGCGGGTTATACGAGCAGTACTTC
NA TRBJ2-3 NA TRBV28 CASSLEQTGVGYTQYF TGTGCCAGCAGTTTAGAGCAGACAGGTGTTGGATATACGCAGTATTTT
NA TRBJ1-6 NA TRBV27 CASSFLGSYNSPLHF TGTGCCAGCAGTTTTTTGGGCAGCTATAATTCACCCCTCCACTTT
few TRBJ2-7 NA TRBV29-1 CSVGGIGNSYEQYF TGCAGCGTTGGAGGGATCGGGAACTCCTACGAGCAGTACTTC
NA TRBJ2-1 TRBD2 TRBV29-1 CSVGTSGRTNEQFF TGCAGCGTTGGGACTAGCGGGAGAACCAATGAGCAGTTCTTC
NA TRBJ1-2 NA TRBV4-2 CASSQGFEYGYTF TGTGCCAGCAGCCAAGGATTTGAGTATGGCTACACCTTC
NA TRBJ2-2 TRBD2 TRBV2 CASNRASGIGGAGELFF TGTGCCAGCAATCGGGCTAGCGGGATTGGTGGAGCCGGGGAGCTGTTTTTT
NA TRBJ2-5 NA TRBV5-4 CASSPGGGQETQYF TGTGCCAGCAGCCCGGGGGGCGGGCAAGAGACCCAGTACTTC
NA TRBJ1-2 TRBD1 TRBV30 CAWSVRTGGDGYTF TGTGCCTGGAGTGTAAGGACAGGGGGCGATGGCTACACCTTC
NA TRBJ2-4 NA TRBV7-9 CASSSQLIAAKNIQYF TGTGCCAGCAGCTCTCAACTGATAGCGGCCAAAAACATTCAGTACTTC
NA TRBJ2-1 NA TRBV9 CASSVVGDEQFF TGTGCCAGCAGCGTAGTAGGGGATGAGCAGTTCTTC
NA TRBJ2-7 NA TRBV7-8 CASSLGLGEKQYF TGTGCCAGCAGCTTAGGACTAGGAGAAAAGCAGTACTTC
few TRBJ2-1 TRBD2 TRBV5-6 CASSKQRLAGFNEQFF TGTGCCAGCAGCAAACAAAGACTAGCGGGATTCAATGAGCAGTTCTTC
NA TRBJ2-5 TRBD1 TRBV6-5 CASSYQQGAGTQYF TGTGCCAGCAGTTATCAGCAGGGGGCTGGGACCCAGTACTTC
NA TRBJ2-1 NA TRBV7-3 CASSLRQTSYNEQFF TGTGCCAGCAGCTTAAGACAGACCTCCTACAATGAGCAGTTCTTC
NA TRBJ2-5 TRBD1 TRBV2 CASRGTGGETQYF TGTGCCAGCAGAGGGACAGGGGGAGAGACCCAGTACTTC
NA TRBJ2-1 TRBD1 TRBV7-3 CASSQDRGYNEQFF TGTGCCAGCAGCCAGGACAGGGGCTACAATGAGCAGTTCTTC
once TRBJ2-5 NA TRBV9 CASSVRGETQYF TGTGCCAGCAGCGTAAGGGGAGAGACCCAGTACTTC
NA TRBJ2-1 TRBD1 TRBV7-9 CASSFWTGGSYNEQFF TGTGCCAGCAGCTTTTGGACAGGGGGCTCCTACAATGAGCAGTTCTTC
NA TRBJ2-7 NA TRBV28 CASSFQGPVRSYEQYF TGTGCCAGCAGTTTCCAGGGGCCAGTTCGCTCCTACGAGCAGTACTTC
NA TRBJ1-5 NA TRBV5-1 CASSLGGVRQPQHF TGCGCCAGCAGCTTGGGGGGAGTAAGGCAGCCCCAGCATTTT
NA TRBJ2-7 TRBD2 TRBV15 CATPPRTSVRASYEQYF TGTGCCACCCCCCCCCGAACTAGCGTCCGGGCCTCCTACGAGCAGTACTTC
NA TRBJ2-3 TRBD1 TRBV11-2 CASSLSSHQGGTDTQYF TGTGCCAGCAGCTTAAGCTCCCACCAGGGGGGCACAGATACGCAGTATTTT
NA TRBJ2-7 NA TRBV28 CASSNNYEQYF TGTGCCAGCAGTAATAACTACGAGCAGTACTTC
NA TRBJ2-1 NA TRBV19 CASNPSGGYNEQFF TGTGCCAGTAACCCCTCGGGCGGGTACAATGAGCAGTTCTTC
NA TRBJ2-1 NA TRBV9 CASSDGGTYNEQFF TGTGCCAGCAGCGACGGGGGTACCTACAATGAGCAGTTCTTC
few TRBJ1-3 NA TRBV18 CASSPQPDSGNTIYF TGTGCCAGCTCACCGCAGCCGGACAGTGGAAACACCATATATTTT
few TRBJ2-2 NA TRBV2 CASETGTNTGELFF TGTGCCAGCGAGACTGGCACGAACACCGGGGAGCTGTTTTTT
NA TRBJ2-5 NA TRBV5-1 CASSDPGLQETQYF TGCGCCAGCAGCGATCCAGGGCTCCAAGAGACCCAGTACTTC
NA TRBJ1-5 NA TRBV10-2 CASSSGVGNQPQHF TGCGCCAGCAGTTCCGGGGTTGGGAATCAGCCCCAGCATTTT
once TRBJ1-2 NA TRBV5-1 CASSPGQLVNYGYTF TGCGCCAGCAGCCCTGGGCAGCTCGTTAACTATGGCTACACCTTC